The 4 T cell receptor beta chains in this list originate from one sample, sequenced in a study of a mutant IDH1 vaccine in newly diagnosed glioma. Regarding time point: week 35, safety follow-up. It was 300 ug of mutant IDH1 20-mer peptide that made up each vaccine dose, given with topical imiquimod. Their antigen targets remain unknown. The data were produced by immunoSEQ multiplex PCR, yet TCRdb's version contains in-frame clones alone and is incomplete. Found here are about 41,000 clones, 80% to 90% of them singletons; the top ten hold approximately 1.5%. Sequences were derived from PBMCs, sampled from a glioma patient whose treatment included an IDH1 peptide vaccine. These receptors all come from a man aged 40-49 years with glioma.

CDR3 amino acids: CASSQFRERETQYF. The CDR3 coding sequence is TGTGCCAGCAGCCAATTTAGGGAGCGGGAGACCCAGTACTTC. The chain has TRBV14 and TRBJ2-5, with D tentatively TRBD2 (5 bases). Trimming took off 2 bases at V and 5 bases at J, with 12 bases between the two ends. CDR1 SGHDN and CDR2 FVKESK come from the germline V gene. The CDR3 spans 14 residues. Full variable domain (rest looked up from reference TRBV14 and TRBJ2-5): EAGVTQFPSHSVIEKGQTVTLRCDPISGHDNLYWYRRVMGKEIKFLLHFVKESKQDESGMPNNRFLAERTGGTYSTLKVQPAELEDSGVYFCASSQFRERETQYFGPGTRLLVL.

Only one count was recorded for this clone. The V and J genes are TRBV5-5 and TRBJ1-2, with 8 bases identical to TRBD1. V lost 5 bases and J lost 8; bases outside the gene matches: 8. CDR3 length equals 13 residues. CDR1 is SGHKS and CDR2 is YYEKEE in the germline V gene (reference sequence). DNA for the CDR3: TGTGCCAGCAGGACATCAGGGGGCGAGGGCTACACCTTC. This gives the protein CASRTSGGEGYTF.

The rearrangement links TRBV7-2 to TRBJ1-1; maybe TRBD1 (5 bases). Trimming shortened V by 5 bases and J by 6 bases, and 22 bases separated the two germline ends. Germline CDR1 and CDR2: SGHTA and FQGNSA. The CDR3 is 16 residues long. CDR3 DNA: TGTGCCAGCAGCCAACCTAGGGGTCCGGGGAGGGCTGAAGCTTTCTTT. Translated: CASSQPRGPGRAEAFF. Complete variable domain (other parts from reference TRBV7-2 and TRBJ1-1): GAGVSQSPSNKVTEKGKDVELRCDPISGHTALYWYRQSLGQGLEFLIYFQGNSAPDKSGLPSDRFSAERTGGSVSTLTIQRTQQEDSAVYLCASSQPRGPGRAEAFFGQGTRLTVV.

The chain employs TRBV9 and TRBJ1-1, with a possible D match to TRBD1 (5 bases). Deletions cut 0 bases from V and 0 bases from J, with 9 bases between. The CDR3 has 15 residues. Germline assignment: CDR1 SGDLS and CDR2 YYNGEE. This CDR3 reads CASSVGQIMNTEAFF. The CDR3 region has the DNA TGTGCCAGCAGCGTAGGACAGATCATGAACACTGAAGCTTTCTTT.